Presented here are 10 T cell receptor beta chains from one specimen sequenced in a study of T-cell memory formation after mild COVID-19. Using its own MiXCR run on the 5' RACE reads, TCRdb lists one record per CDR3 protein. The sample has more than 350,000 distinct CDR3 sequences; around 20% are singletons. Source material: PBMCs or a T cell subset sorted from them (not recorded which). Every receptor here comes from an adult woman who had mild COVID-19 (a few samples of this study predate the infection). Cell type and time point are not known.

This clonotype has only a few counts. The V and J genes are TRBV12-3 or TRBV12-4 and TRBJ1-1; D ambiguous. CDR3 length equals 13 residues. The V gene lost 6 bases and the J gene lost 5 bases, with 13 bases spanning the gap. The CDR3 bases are TGTGCCAGCAGCTCCCTCTTGGGGACTGAAGCTTTCTTT. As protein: CASSSLLGTEAFF.

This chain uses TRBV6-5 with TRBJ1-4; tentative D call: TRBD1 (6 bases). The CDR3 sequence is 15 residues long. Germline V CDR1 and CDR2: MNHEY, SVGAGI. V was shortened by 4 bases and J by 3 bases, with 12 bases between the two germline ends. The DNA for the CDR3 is TGTGCCAGCAGTTCAGCCAGGGGTGCTAATGAAAAACTGTTTTTT. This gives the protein CASSSARGANEKLFF.

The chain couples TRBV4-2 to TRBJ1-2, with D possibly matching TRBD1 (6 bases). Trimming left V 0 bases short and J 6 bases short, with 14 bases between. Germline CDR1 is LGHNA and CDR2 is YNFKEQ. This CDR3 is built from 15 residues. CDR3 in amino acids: CASSQDPGGLNGYTF. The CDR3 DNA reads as TGTGCCAGCAGCCAAGACCCGGGGGGGCTGAATGGCTACACCTTC.

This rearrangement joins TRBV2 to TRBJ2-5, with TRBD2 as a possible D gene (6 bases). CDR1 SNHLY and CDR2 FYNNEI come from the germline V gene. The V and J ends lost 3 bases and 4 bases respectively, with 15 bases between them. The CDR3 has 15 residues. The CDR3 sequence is CASSDGYLGGETQYF. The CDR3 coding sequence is TGTGCCAGCAGTGATGGTTATTTGGGAGGAGAGACCCAGTACTTC.

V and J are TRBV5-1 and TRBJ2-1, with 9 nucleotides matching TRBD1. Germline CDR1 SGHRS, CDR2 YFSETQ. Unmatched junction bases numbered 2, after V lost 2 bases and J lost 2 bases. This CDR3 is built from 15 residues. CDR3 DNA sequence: TGCGCCAGCAGCTTCGGGGACAGGGCCTACAATGAGCAGTTCTTC. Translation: CASSFGDRAYNEQFF.

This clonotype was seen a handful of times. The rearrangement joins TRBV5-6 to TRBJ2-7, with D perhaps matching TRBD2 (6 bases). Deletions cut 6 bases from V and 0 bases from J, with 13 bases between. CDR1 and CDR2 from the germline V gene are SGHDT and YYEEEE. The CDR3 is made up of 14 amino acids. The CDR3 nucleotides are TGTGCCAGCACCAGACTAGACAACTCCTACGAGCAGTACTTC. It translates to CASTRLDNSYEQYF.

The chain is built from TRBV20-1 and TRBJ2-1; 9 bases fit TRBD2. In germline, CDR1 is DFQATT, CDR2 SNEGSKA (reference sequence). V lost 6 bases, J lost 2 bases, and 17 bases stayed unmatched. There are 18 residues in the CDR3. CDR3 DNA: TGCAGTGCCAGCAGTAAATGGACTGTAGCGGGGGCCTACAATGAGCAGTTCTTC. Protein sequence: CSASSKWTVAGAYNEQFF.

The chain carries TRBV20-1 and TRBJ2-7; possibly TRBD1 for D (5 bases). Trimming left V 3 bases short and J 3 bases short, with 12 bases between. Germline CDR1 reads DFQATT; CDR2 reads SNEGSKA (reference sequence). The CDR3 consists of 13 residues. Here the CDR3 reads CSASPGNRYEQYF. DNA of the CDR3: TGCAGTGCTAGTCCAGGGAACCGCTACGAGCAGTACTTC.

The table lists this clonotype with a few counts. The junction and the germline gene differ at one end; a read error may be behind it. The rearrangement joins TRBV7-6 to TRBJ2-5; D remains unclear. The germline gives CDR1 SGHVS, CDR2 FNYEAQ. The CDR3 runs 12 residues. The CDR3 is CARSLDRRTQYF. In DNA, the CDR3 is TGTGCCAGAAGCTTAGATAGGCGGACCCAGTACTTC.

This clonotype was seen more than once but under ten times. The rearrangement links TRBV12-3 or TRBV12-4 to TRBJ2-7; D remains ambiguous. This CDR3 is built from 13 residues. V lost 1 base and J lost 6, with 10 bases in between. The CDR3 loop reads CASSLEGAREQYF. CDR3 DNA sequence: TGTGCCAGCAGTTTAGAGGGCGCCCGCGAGCAGTACTTC.